This T cell receptor (beta chain) was recovered during a study of T cell responses to AZD1222 COVID-19 vaccine. The V end lost 1 base, the J end lost 5 bases, and 11 bases lay between the germline ends. The CDR3 is made up of 14 amino acids. The germline gives CDR1 MNHNS, CDR2 SASEGT. Only a few counts were recorded for this clone. Only in-frame clones appear in the TCRdb table, and some are missing; sequencing was by immunoSEQ multiplex PCR. The data hold about 86,000 clones, with approximately 90% observed a single time. The V call is TRBV6-1, the J call TRBJ1-2; tentatively, D is TRBD1 (5 bases). This specimen consisted of peripheral blood, obtained 28 days after the second AZD1222 dose. This clonotype was obtained from an adult who received the AZD1222 COVID-19 vaccine. Written as DNA, the CDR3 is TGTGCCAGCAGTGAAGTAACAGGACCATATGGCTACACCTTC. It codes for CASSEVTGPYGYTF.